A single sample is the source of the 22 T cell receptor beta chains below, sequenced in a study of blood T cells in healthy people across ages. The authors ran a second PCR of roughly 6 to 12 cycles using a sample-barcoded 5' primer and a J-beta primer mix. TCRdb itself ran the 5' RACE reads through MiXCR, one entry per CDR3 protein. The sample holds around 1.5 million distinct CDR3 sequences, roughly 40% seen once. The sequenced sample was blood. The receptors here all came from a woman in her late teens or twenties in good health.

To note about this clonotype: A read error may explain this, as a much larger clone is one base away. Here the CDR3 DNA reads TGTGCCAGCAACCAGGGGGATGGCTACACCTTC. Translating gives CASNQGDGYTF. The chain couples TRBV2 to TRBJ1-2, with 7 bases aligning to TRBD1. The CDR3 covers 11 residues. The V gene end was trimmed by 7 bases and the J gene end by 6 bases; junction bases not matched to a gene: 2. Germline loops: CDR1 SNHLY, CDR2 FYNNEI.

This clonotype was recorded a few times. V and J are TRBV10-3 and TRBJ1-1, with 8 bases aligning to TRBD1. Germline assignment: CDR1 ENHRY and CDR2 SYGVKD. The ends lost 4 bases at V and 10 bases at J; junction bases unmatched: 2. The CDR3 is 11 residues long. The CDR3 DNA reads as TGTGCCATCAGTGGAGGGACAGGAGCTTTCTTT. This codes for CAISGGTGAFF.

The gene calls are TRBV20-1 and TRBJ2-1, with 9 bases fitting TRBD2. The CDR3 has 14 residues. Losses at the gene ends were 6 bases for V and 10 bases for J; bases not matched to a gene: 13. The germline gives CDR1 DFQATT, CDR2 SNEGSKA (reference sequence). CDR3 amino acids: CSAWGGGAYREQFF. CDR3 nucleotide sequence: TGCAGTGCATGGGGCGGGGGGGCCTATCGGGAGCAGTTCTTC.

V usage is TRBV2 and J usage is TRBJ2-1; 11 nucleotides line up with TRBD2. The V and J ends lost 9 bases and 2 bases, in that order; junction bases with no gene match: 6. The length of the CDR3 is 15 residues. Germline CDR1 reads SNHLY; CDR2 reads FYNNEI. The CDR3, as DNA: TGTGCCAGTAGCGGGGGGGCCGTCGCCTACAATGAGCAGTTCTTC. It translates to CASSGGAVAYNEQFF.

This clonotype turned up a few times. This chain links TRBV25-1 with TRBJ2-2; TRBD1 matches 8 bases. J was trimmed by 6 bases and V by 9 bases; bases with no gene match: 9. This CDR3 spans 14 amino acids. Germline CDR1 and CDR2: MGHDK and SYGVNS. The CDR3, as DNA: TGTGCCAGTGGCGGAGACAGGGGCGCCGGGGAGCTGTTTTTT. Amino acids: CASGGDRGAGELFF.

The chain carries TRBV12-3 or TRBV12-4 and TRBJ2-1; perhaps TRBD2 as D (5 bases). With 4 bases removed from V and 1 base from J, the gap between germline ends came to 11 bases. This CDR3 comprises 15 residues. The CDR3: CASSSELDSYNEQFF. CDR3 sequence (DNA): TGTGCCAGCAGTTCCGAACTAGATTCCTACAATGAGCAGTTCTTC.

The gene calls are TRBV5-1 and TRBJ1-1; 7 positions agree with TRBD1. The length of the CDR3 is 17 residues. The germline gives CDR1 SGHRS, CDR2 YFSETQ. V gave up 0 bases and J gave up 5 bases; unmatched junction bases: 13. Written as DNA, the CDR3 is TGCGCCAGCAGCTTGGCAGGACAGGAAGGGTTAATAACTGAAGCTTTCTTT. Translation gives CASSLAGQEGLITEAFF.

The V call is TRBV7-9, the J call TRBJ2-5, with TRBD2 matching 8 bases. Near its end, the DNA agrees better with TRBJ2-7, so the J call may be wrong. There are 15 residues in the CDR3. Germline V CDR1 and CDR2: SEHNR, FQNEAQ (reference sequence). The CDR3 reads CASSLDREGRPEQYF. CDR3 sequence (DNA): TGTGCCAGCAGCTTAGACCGGGAGGGCCGTCCCGAGCAGTACTTC.

The chain employs TRBV5-1 and TRBJ2-2; tentatively, D is TRBD1 (5 bases). V was clipped by 7 bases and J by 0 bases, with 13 bases between them. The CDR3 is 15 amino acids. CDR1 and CDR2 (germline): SGHRS, YFSETQ. CDR3 sequence reads: CASLRQPTNTGELFF. CDR3 nucleotide sequence: TGCGCCAGCCTAAGACAGCCAACGAACACCGGGGAGCTGTTTTTT.

The chain joins TRBV18 to TRBJ2-7, with TRBD2 matching over 7 bases. V lost 3 bases to trimming and J lost 3 bases; unmatched junction nucleotides: 5. The CDR3 runs to 14 residues. Germline loops: CDR1 KGHSH, CDR2 LQKENI. The CDR3 nucleotides are TGTGCCAGCTCACCCCTGCCGGGGGGCTACGAGCAGTACTTC. It translates to CASSPLPGGYEQYF.

In its sample, this clonotype was seen a few times. The chain recombines TRBV6-1 with TRBJ1-2; D might be TRBD1 (6 bases). V was trimmed by 7 bases and J by 7 bases, leaving 10 bases between them. Germline loops: CDR1 MNHNS, CDR2 SASEGT. The CDR3 is 11 residues long. The CDR3 bases are TGTGCCAGCACGAACAGGGTTGGCTACACCTTC. Translation gives CASTNRVGYTF.

CDR3 residues: CASSWNPGLAGGLADTQYF. The CDR3 nucleotides are TGCGCCAGCAGCTGGAATCCGGGACTAGCGGGAGGTTTAGCAGATACGCAGTATTTT. The chain has TRBV5-1 and TRBJ2-3, with 15 bases fitting TRBD2. Trimming cost V 3 bases and J 4 bases; bases outside gene matches: 12. The germline V gene encodes CDR1 SGHRS and CDR2 YFSETQ. The CDR3 spans 19 residues. Complete variable domain (other parts from reference TRBV5-1 and TRBJ2-3): KAGVTQTPRYLIKTRGQQVTLSCSPISGHRSVSWYQQTPGQGLQFLFEYFSETQRNKGNFPGRFSGRQFSNSRSEMNVSTLELGDSALYLCASSWNPGLAGGLADTQYFGPGTRLTVL.

The chain couples TRBV14 to TRBJ1-2, with D hard to call. Trimming cost V 6 bases and J 2 bases, with 10 bases left between them. This CDR3 has 13 residues. CDR1 and CDR2 (germline): SGHDN, FVKESK. This CDR3 is CASSEGLNYGYTF. CDR3 coding DNA: TGTGCCAGCAGTGAGGGCCTCAACTATGGCTACACCTTC.

The chain recombines TRBV7-2 with TRBJ2-1; TRBD2 might be the D (6 bases). The J call may be incorrect, as the DNA end agrees better with TRBJ2-7. This CDR3 has 15 residues. Germline V gene data show CDR1 as SGHTA and CDR2 as FQGNSA. This CDR3 is CASSLARGTYNEQYF. DNA of the CDR3: TGTGCCAGCAGCTTAGCCCGGGGGACGTACAATGAGCAGTACTTC.

This chain links TRBV5-5 with TRBJ1-1; unclear D gene. The CDR3 length is 14 residues. CDR1 is SGHKS and CDR2 is YYEKEE in the germline V gene (reference sequence). Trimming stripped 0 bases from V and 3 bases from J, with 9 bases between. CDR3 region: CASSLALVDTEAFF. In DNA, the CDR3 is TGTGCCAGCAGCTTGGCCCTAGTGGACACTGAAGCTTTCTTT.

This clonotype occurred a few times. The DNA of the CDR3 is TGTGCCAGCCTTGAACCCGGGACGATAACAGATACGCAGTATTTT. Translated: CASLEPGTITDTQYF. This rearrangement joins TRBV2 to TRBJ2-3; D may correspond to TRBD1 or TRBD2 (5 bases each). The germline CDR1 and CDR2 sequences are SNHLY and FYNNEI. This CDR3 has 15 residues. V lost 8 bases, J lost 3 bases, and 18 bases lay in between.

The chain recombines TRBV15 with TRBJ2-7; D possibly corresponds to TRBD2 (5 bases). Trimming cost V 0 bases and J 0 bases, with 9 bases left between them. CDR1 and CDR2 (germline): LNHNV, YYDKDF (reference sequence). The CDR3 has 15 amino acids. The CDR3 coding sequence is TGTGCCACCAGCAGAGAAACGGGATTCTCCTACGAGCAGTACTTC. Encoded protein: CATSRETGFSYEQYF.

In this sample, this clonotype turned up a few times. The rearrangement uses TRBV2 and TRBJ1-1, with D perhaps TRBD1 (6 bases). Germline values: CDR1 SNHLY, CDR2 FYNNEI. The CDR3 length is 14 residues. V was trimmed by 4 bases and J by 5 bases, leaving 14 bases between them. The CDR3 spells CASSVSGARTEAFF. As DNA, the CDR3 is TGTGCCAGCAGTGTTTCGGGGGCGCGAACTGAAGCTTTCTTT.

This clonotype was seen more than once but under ten times. The rearrangement uses TRBV10-3 and TRBJ1-2; D might be TRBD1 (6 bases). The CDR3 sequence is 14 residues long. V was shortened by 2 bases and J by 6 bases, with 13 bases between the two germline ends. The germline V gene encodes CDR1 ENHRY and CDR2 SYGVKD. CDR3 protein: CAISETGPADGYTF. CDR3 coding DNA: TGTGCCATCAGTGAGACAGGGCCAGCGGATGGCTACACCTTC.

This clonotype was picked up one time. The chain is built from TRBV6-1 and TRBJ2-7, with TRBD1 matching 11 bases. The germline V gene encodes CDR1 MNHNS and CDR2 SASEGT. With 10 bases clipped from V and 0 bases from J, the junction kept 2 bases outside the gene matches. The CDR3 is made up of 13 amino acids. CDR3 protein: CATGQGASYEQYF. CDR3 DNA: TGTGCCACCGGACAGGGGGCCTCCTACGAGCAGTACTTC.

The chain employs TRBV6-5 and TRBJ1-5; 9 bases align to TRBD1. This CDR3 spans 15 amino acids. The V gene's germline CDR1 is MNHEY and CDR2 SVGAGI. V lost 6 bases to trimming and J lost 4 bases; unmatched junction nucleotides: 7. CDR3: CASRRRTGVNQPQHF. CDR3 bases: TGTGCCAGCAGACGCCGGACAGGGGTAAATCAGCCCCAGCATTTT.

CDR3 in amino acids: CARVQGGTEAFF. The CDR3 nucleotides read TGTGCCCGCGTACAGGGGGGTACTGAAGCTTTCTTT. V usage is TRBV28 and J usage is TRBJ1-1; TRBD1 aligns across 8 bases. V was clipped by 11 bases and J by 5 bases; unmatched bases: 7. Germline assignment: CDR1 MDHEN and CDR2 SYDVKM. This CDR3 has 12 residues.